This T cell receptor (beta chain) was sequenced in a study of blood T cell repertoires in COVID-19. The wider study: Both acute and convalescent COVID-19 samples were obtained from the United States, Italy and Spain. T cells, B-cell-depleted T cells, or PBMCs provided the cDNA or gDNA that served as material.

CDR1 is SGDLS and CDR2 is YYNGEE in the germline V gene. The V and J ends lost 7 bases and 5 bases, in that order; junction bases with no gene match: 16. The CDR3 length is 16 residues. Per the original methods: Estimates of nucleated cell counts were drawn from the amplification of reference gene primers. TCRdb's table, derived via immunoSEQ multiplex PCR, lists solely in-frame clones and lacks some. That table is the source of V, J and clone size, and D and trimming were worked out from the DNA. Found here are 120,000 to 150,000 clones, over 80% of them singletons; the top ten hold about 3%. The sequenced material came from peripheral blood. The chain links TRBV9 to TRBJ1-2, with 8 positions matching TRBD1. The TCR originated in a woman in her thirties or forties with active or convalescent COVID-19. This CDR3 reads CASHDILRTGRYGYTF. CDR3 nucleotide sequence: TGTGCCAGCCATGATATACTTCGGACAGGGCGGTATGGCTACACCTTC.